These 22 T cell receptor beta chains were all obtained from the same sample, sequenced in a study of T cell responses to AZD1222 COVID-19 vaccine. Repertoires were generated with immunoSEQ multiplex PCR, while TCRdb's copy carries only in-frame clones and drops some. The sample lists 100,000 or so clones, 92% seen once, with 1% to 1.5% in the top ten. The source was peripheral blood, collected on day 0 of AZD1222 vaccination. Every receptor here comes from an adult in good health.

The rearrangement links TRBV13 to TRBJ1-5; D remains ambiguous. The V end lost 1 base, the J end lost 5 bases, and 3 bases lay between the germline ends. CDR1 and CDR2 from the germline V gene are PRHDT and FYEKMQ (reference sequence). CDR3 size: 12 residues. The CDR3 reads CASSLAHQPQHF. The CDR3 region has the DNA TGTGCCAGCAGCTTAGCCCATCAGCCCCAGCATTTT. The full variable domain, with the rest looked up from reference TRBV13 and TRBJ1-5, is AAGVIQSPRHLIKEKRETATLKCYPIPRHDTVYWYQQGPGQDPQFLISFYEKMQSDKGSIPDRFSAQQFSDYHSELNMSSLELGDSALYFCASSLAHQPQHFGDGTRLSIL.

This chain connects TRBV7-3 to TRBJ2-2; D gene ambiguous. V gave up 2 bases and J gave up 9 bases, with 10 bases separating them. CDR3 length: 13 amino acids. The V gene's germline CDR1 is SGHTA and CDR2 FQGTGA. The CDR3 DNA reads as TGTGCCAGCAGCTTATGGCAGGAGAGGGAGCTGTTTTTT. Translated, it gives CASSLWQERELFF.

The chain employs TRBV2 and TRBJ1-1; unclear D gene. CDR3 length: 12 residues. Trimming cost V 6 bases and J 6 bases, with 11 bases left between them. Germline V gene data show CDR1 as SNHLY and CDR2 as FYNNEI. CDR3 residues: CASSLGFAEAFF. CDR3 DNA: TGTGCCAGCAGCCTAGGGTTTGCTGAAGCTTTCTTT.

CDR3 amino acids: CASSAHHGADTQYF. Written as DNA, the CDR3 is TGTGCCAGCAGCGCCCATCACGGTGCAGATACGCAGTATTTT. The rearrangement uses TRBV9 and TRBJ2-3; D not resolved. CDR3 length: 14 amino acids. Germline CDR1 and CDR2: SGDLS and YYNGEE. The V and J ends lost 3 bases and 4 bases respectively, with 12 bases between them.

This clone was recorded once. The gene calls are TRBV24-1 and TRBJ2-1; D gene ambiguous. Germline CDR1 reads KGHDR; CDR2 reads SFDVKD. V was cut by 5 bases and J by 7 bases, with 8 bases left in between. The CDR3 consists of 12 residues. The CDR3 here is CATSGRRNEQFF. The CDR3 bases are TGTGCCACCAGTGGCCGCAGGAATGAGCAGTTCTTC.

The chain combines TRBV3-1 (or the pseudogene TRBV3-2) with TRBJ2-5; D is uncertain. V lost 0 bases, J lost 3 bases, and 11 bases lay in between. This CDR3 has 15 amino acids. Germline V gene sequence: CDR1 LGHDT, CDR2 YNNKEL (reference sequence). DNA for the CDR3: TGTGCCAGCAGCCAAGATCGGGTCAGCGAAGAGACCCAGTACTTC. Residues: CASSQDRVSEETQYF.

The V call is TRBV25-1, the J call TRBJ2-3, with TRBD2 as a possible D gene (5 bases). The CDR3 runs to 12 residues. The V end lost 6 bases, the J end lost 4 bases, and 8 bases lay between the germline ends. The germline gives CDR1 MGHDK, CDR2 SYGVNS. CDR3 sequence reads: CASRTLADTQYF. The CDR3 region has the DNA TGTGCCAGCAGGACACTAGCAGATACGCAGTATTTT.

This clone was seen more than once but under ten times. The CDR3 sequence: CASSPRDSLYEQYF. CDR3 nucleotide sequence: TGTGCCAGCAGCCCCCGGGACAGCCTTTACGAGCAGTACTTC. V usage is TRBV7-9 and J usage is TRBJ2-7; 7 bases agree with TRBD1. V dropped 5 bases and J dropped 4; count of bases not matched to a gene: 8. Looked up from germline, CDR1 is SEHNR and CDR2 is FQNEAQ (reference sequence). The CDR3 is 14 amino acids.

This rearrangement joins TRBV5-5 to TRBJ2-5; 9 bases fit TRBD1. The germline gives CDR1 SGHKS, CDR2 YYEKEE (reference sequence). CDR3 size: 15 residues. Germline trimming cut 0 bases from V and 2 bases from J; bases unmatched to any gene: 2. DNA for the CDR3: TGTGCCAGCAGCTTGGCGGACAGGGGTCAAGAGACCCAGTACTTC. Its translation: CASSLADRGQETQYF.

Only one count was recorded for this clone. V gene TRBV4-3 combines with J gene TRBJ1-4, with TRBD1 matching over 8 bases. The junction had 8 bases not matched to a gene; V was cut back by 3 bases and J by 8 bases. The germline CDR1 and CDR2 sequences are LGHNA and YSLEER. The CDR3 sequence is 15 residues long. The CDR3 sequence: CASSQGGTGLEKLFF. The CDR3 DNA sequence: TGCGCCAGCAGCCAGGGGGGGACAGGCTTAGAAAAACTGTTTTTT.

The V call is TRBV30, the J call TRBJ2-7; D not certain. Germline V gene data show CDR1 as GTSNPN and CDR2 as SVGIG (reference sequence). Trimming shortened V by 0 bases and J by 3 bases, and 9 bases separated the two germline ends. The CDR3 covers 13 residues. The CDR3 nucleotides read TGTGCCTGGAGTGTAAGGGCCTTCTACGAGCAGTACTTC. Translated: CAWSVRAFYEQYF.

The chain employs TRBV6-5 and TRBJ1-2; 10 nucleotides match TRBD1. This CDR3 has 13 amino acids. V dropped 6 bases and J dropped 8; count of bases not matched to a gene: 6. Germline V gene sequence: CDR1 MNHEY, CDR2 SVGAGI. In DNA, the CDR3 is TGTGCCAGCAGCGACAGGGGGCAAGGCGGCTACACCTTC. Its translation: CASSDRGQGGYTF.

The J gene is TRBJ2-3, the V gene TRBV14, with D unclear. The CDR3 has 14 amino acids. CDR1 and CDR2 from the germline V gene are SGHDN and FVKESK. Trimming took off 2 bases at V and 1 base at J, with 7 bases between the two ends. CDR3 amino acids: CASSQMGGTDTQYF. CDR3 DNA: TGTGCCAGCAGCCAAATGGGCGGCACAGATACGCAGTATTTT.

Worth noting for this clone: In the same sample, other DNA sequences code for this CDR3. This chain links TRBV21-1 with TRBJ2-5; the table names TRBD2, a call not compared with the DNA. TRBV21-1 is assigned pseudogene status. The CDR3 is 19 amino acids. DNA for the CDR3: TGTGCCAGCAGCAGGGGACTAGCGGGAGGCCCCCACGGGGAAGAGACCCAATACTTC. This gives the protein CASSRGLAGGPHGEETQYF.

The chain is built from TRBV6-5 and TRBJ2-1, with D maybe TRBD1 (6 bases). The CDR3 consists of 15 residues. V was shortened by 5 bases and J by 6 bases, with 17 bases between the two germline ends. Germline V lookup: CDR1 MNHEY, CDR2 SVGAGI. The CDR3 DNA is TGTGCCAGCAGTCAACCCCCTGACAGGAGCAATGAGCAGTTCTTC. Translation gives CASSQPPDRSNEQFF.

Only one count was recorded for this clone. This chain connects TRBV19 to TRBJ2-5; the match to TRBD2 covers 8 bases. The junction had 2 bases not matched to a gene; V was cut back by 5 bases and J by 3 bases. The germline V gene encodes CDR1 LNHDA and CDR2 SQIVND (reference sequence). The CDR3 loop spans 13 amino acids. CDR3 coding DNA: TGTGCCAGTAGTCCGGGACTAGAAGAGACCCAGTACTTC. As protein: CASSPGLEETQYF.

This chain joins TRBV20-1 and TRBJ2-1; perhaps D is TRBD1 or TRBD2 (5 bases each). Germline CDR1 DFQATT, CDR2 SNEGSKA (reference sequence). The V end was cut by 7 bases, the J end by 11 bases, with 15 bases between. The CDR3 totals 11 residues. The CDR3 DNA follows: TGCAGTGTCTCGCCGGGACCACAGCAGTTCTTC. Translating it yields CSVSPGPQQFF.

V and J are TRBV6-2 or TRBV6-3 and TRBJ1-4; 9 bases match TRBD1. Germline CDR1 MNHEY, CDR2 SVGEGT. The CDR3 spans 15 residues. With 2 bases clipped from V and 5 bases from J, the junction kept 3 bases outside the gene matches. For the CDR3, the DNA is TGTGCCAGCAGTTACCAGGGACAGGGAAATGAAAAACTGTTTTTT. As protein: CASSYQGQGNEKLFF.

This clone has just one count. The chain joins TRBV3-1 (or the pseudogene TRBV3-2) to TRBJ2-3, with a possible D match to TRBD2 (6 bases). Germline CDR1 and CDR2: LGHDT and YNNKEL (reference sequence). V was trimmed by 3 bases and J by 4 bases, leaving 11 bases between them. The CDR3 length is 14 residues. CDR3 amino acids: CASSQLAVADTQYF. CDR3 DNA sequence: TGTGCCAGCAGCCAGTTAGCGGTTGCAGATACGCAGTATTTT.

The CDR3 DNA sequence: TGTGCCAGCAGCATCCGGCGGGGGACTAGCGGGTCCTCCTACGAGCAGTACTTC. It encodes CASSIRRGTSGSSYEQYF. The chain couples TRBV7-2 to TRBJ2-7, with 12 bases fitting TRBD2. V lost 5 bases, J lost 0 bases, and 11 bases stayed unmatched. From germline, CDR1 is SGHTA and CDR2 FQGNSA. The CDR3 runs to 18 residues.

This sequence joins TRBV2 and TRBJ2-7; 11 nucleotides match TRBD2. The germline CDR1 and CDR2 sequences are SNHLY and FYNNEI. The CDR3 runs 15 residues. Germline trimming cut 4 bases from V and 5 bases from J; bases unmatched to any gene: 7. The CDR3 DNA sequence: TGTGCCAGCAGTGTCCAACTAGCGGGAGACCACGAGCAGTACTTC. Residues: CASSVQLAGDHEQYF.

The V and J genes are TRBV7-2 and TRBJ2-7; D is possibly TRBD1 or TRBD2 (5 bases each). V was clipped by 6 bases and J by 2 bases, with 11 bases between them. CDR3 length: 13 residues. Germline V gives CDR1 SGHTA, CDR2 FQGNSA. The CDR3 spells CASRGDGTYEQYF. In DNA, the CDR3 is TGTGCCAGCAGGGGGGACGGGACCTACGAGCAGTACTTC.